The rows below give T cell receptor beta chains drawn from one sample of a study of T cell responses to AZD1222 COVID-19 vaccine. The protocol was immunoSEQ multiplex PCR, while the TCRdb copy is restricted to in-frame clones and leaves out a portion. Of about 130,000 clones in the sample, 86% were seen once. The material was peripheral blood, obtained on day 0 of AZD1222 vaccination. The receptor set was obtained from an adult in good health. Each CDR3 is given with its conserved first and last residue. Fields, in order: J gene, CDR3 length, V gene, CDR3 protein.

J: TRBJ2-5
length: 14
V: TRBV28
CDR3: CASRPGTTVQTQYF

J: TRBJ1-2
length: 15
V: TRBV7-2
CDR3: CASSLSGTGNYGYTF

J: TRBJ2-1
length: 16
V: TRBV12-5
CDR3: CASALSGAVAYNEQFF

J: TRBJ1-6
length: 15
V: TRBV18
CDR3: CASSPNPVGTSPLHF

J: TRBJ1-5
length: 16
V: TRBV15
CDR3: CATSRDEQPVNQPQHF

J: TRBJ2-1
length: 12
V: TRBV14
CDR3: CASSPQGIEQFF

J: TRBJ1-1
length: 13
V: TRBV6-5
CDR3: CASSYIQGTEAFF

J: TRBJ2-7
length: 15
V: TRBV2
CDR3: CASAQESQYSYEQYF

J: TRBJ2-2
length: 12
V: TRBV6-5
CDR3: CASSLGVRELFF

J: TRBJ1-1
length: 14
V: TRBV5-1
CDR3: CASCETGGTTEAFF

J: TRBJ2-7
length: 15
V: TRBV9
CDR3: CASSPGGQNSYEQYF

J: TRBJ1-6
length: 16
V: TRBV2
CDR3: CASTQGQGSHNSPLHF

J: TRBJ1-5
length: 17
V: TRBV6-2/TRBV6-3
CDR3: CASSSTGGALGNQPQHF

J: TRBJ1-4
length: 15
V: TRBV5-6
CDR3: CASSLMGVVSEKLFF

J: TRBJ1-6
length: 12
V: TRBV19
CDR3: CASSISNSPLHF

J: TRBJ1-5
length: 19
V: TRBV12-5
CDR3: CASGLAEGHSGRSNQPQHF

J: TRBJ1-6
length: 16
V: TRBV2
CDR3: CASSEGTGRRNSPLHF

J: TRBJ1-1
length: 15
V: TRBV11-2
CDR3: CASSLGPTGGTEAFF

J: TRBJ2-7
length: 14
V: TRBV4-1
CDR3: CASSPRGLAHEQYF

J: TRBJ1-1
length: 15
V: TRBV7-2
CDR3: CASTPGDRAATEAFF

J: TRBJ2-3
length: 15
V: TRBV7-9
CDR3: CASSLGTVPTDTQYF

J: TRBJ2-7
length: 13
V: TRBV5-1
CDR3: CASSPPRGYEQYF

J: TRBJ2-1
length: 12
V: TRBV3-1/TRBV3-2
CDR3: CASSHRGGEQFF

J: TRBJ2-1
length: 13
V: TRBV5-1
CDR3: CASRDREYNEQFF